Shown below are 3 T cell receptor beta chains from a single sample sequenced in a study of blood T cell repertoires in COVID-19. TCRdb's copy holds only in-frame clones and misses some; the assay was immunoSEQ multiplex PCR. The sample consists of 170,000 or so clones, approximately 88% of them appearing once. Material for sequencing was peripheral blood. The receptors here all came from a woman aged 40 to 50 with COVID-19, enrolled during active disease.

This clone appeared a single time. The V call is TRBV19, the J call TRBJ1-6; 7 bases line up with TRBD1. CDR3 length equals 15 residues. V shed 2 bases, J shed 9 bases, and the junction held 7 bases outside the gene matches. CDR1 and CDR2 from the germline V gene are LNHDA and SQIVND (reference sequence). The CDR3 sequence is CASSITGQVGSPLHF. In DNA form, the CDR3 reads TGTGCCAGTAGTATAACAGGACAGGTTGGTTCACCCCTCCACTTT.

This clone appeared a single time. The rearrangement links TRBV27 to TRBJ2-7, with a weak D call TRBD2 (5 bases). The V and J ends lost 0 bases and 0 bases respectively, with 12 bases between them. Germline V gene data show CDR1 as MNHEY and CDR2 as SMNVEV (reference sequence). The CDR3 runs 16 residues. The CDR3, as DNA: TGTGCCAGCAGTTTATCATCGGGGTTAAGCTCCTACGAGCAGTACTTC. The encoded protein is CASSLSSGLSSYEQYF.

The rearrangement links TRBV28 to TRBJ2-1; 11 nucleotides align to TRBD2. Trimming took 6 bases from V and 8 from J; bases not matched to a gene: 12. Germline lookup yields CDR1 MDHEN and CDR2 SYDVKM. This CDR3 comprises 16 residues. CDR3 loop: CASRGTTSGVWDEQFF. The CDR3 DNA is TGTGCCAGCAGGGGTACGACTAGCGGGGTTTGGGATGAGCAGTTCTTC.